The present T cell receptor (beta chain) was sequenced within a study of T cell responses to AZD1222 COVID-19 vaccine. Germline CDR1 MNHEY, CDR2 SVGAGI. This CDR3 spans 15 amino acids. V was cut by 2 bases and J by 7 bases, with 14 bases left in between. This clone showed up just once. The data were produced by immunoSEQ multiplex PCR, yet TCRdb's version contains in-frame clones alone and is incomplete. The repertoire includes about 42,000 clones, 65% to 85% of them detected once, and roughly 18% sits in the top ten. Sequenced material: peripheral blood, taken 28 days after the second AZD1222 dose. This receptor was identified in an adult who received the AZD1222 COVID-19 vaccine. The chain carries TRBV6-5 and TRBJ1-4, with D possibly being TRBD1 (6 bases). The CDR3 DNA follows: TGTGCCAGCAGTTACACGACAGGTGGTGGTGAAAAACTGTTTTTT. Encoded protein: CASSYTTGGGEKLFF.